This TCR beta chain appears in the sequencing data of a study of T cell clones after liver transplantation. This CDR3 has 15 amino acids. V lost 5 bases, J lost 3 bases, and 7 bases stayed unmatched. The germline V gene has CDR1 SSHAT and CDR2 FNYEAQ (reference sequence). Repertoires were generated with immunoSEQ multiplex PCR, while TCRdb's copy carries only in-frame clones and drops some. The sample lists approximately 51,000 clones, about 67% occurring once. The sequencing here drew on CD4+ T cells from blood, taken roughly 55 months after liver transplant. The source of this sequence is a human patient who received a liver transplant. The graft donor may account for some of the T cells. The genes are TRBV7-7 and TRBJ2-3, with 8 bases aligning to TRBD2. The CDR3 coding sequence is TGTGCCAGCAGCGCCGGGACTAGGGGGACAGATACGCAGTATTTT. It translates to CASSAGTRGTDTQYF.